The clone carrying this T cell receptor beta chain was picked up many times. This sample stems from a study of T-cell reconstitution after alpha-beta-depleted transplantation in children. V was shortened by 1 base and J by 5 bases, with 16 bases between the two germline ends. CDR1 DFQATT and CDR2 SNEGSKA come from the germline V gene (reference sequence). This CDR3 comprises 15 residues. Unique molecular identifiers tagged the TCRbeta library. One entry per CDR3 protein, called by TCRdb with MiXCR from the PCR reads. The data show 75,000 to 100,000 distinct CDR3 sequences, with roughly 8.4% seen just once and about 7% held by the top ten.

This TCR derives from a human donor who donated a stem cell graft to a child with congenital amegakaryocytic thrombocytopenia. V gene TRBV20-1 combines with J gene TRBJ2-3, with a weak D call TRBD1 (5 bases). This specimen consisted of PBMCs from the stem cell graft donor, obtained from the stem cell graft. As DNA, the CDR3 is TGCAGTGCTAGAGGGACAATTGATTGGGTAGATACGCAGTATTTT. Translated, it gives CSARGTIDWVDTQYF.